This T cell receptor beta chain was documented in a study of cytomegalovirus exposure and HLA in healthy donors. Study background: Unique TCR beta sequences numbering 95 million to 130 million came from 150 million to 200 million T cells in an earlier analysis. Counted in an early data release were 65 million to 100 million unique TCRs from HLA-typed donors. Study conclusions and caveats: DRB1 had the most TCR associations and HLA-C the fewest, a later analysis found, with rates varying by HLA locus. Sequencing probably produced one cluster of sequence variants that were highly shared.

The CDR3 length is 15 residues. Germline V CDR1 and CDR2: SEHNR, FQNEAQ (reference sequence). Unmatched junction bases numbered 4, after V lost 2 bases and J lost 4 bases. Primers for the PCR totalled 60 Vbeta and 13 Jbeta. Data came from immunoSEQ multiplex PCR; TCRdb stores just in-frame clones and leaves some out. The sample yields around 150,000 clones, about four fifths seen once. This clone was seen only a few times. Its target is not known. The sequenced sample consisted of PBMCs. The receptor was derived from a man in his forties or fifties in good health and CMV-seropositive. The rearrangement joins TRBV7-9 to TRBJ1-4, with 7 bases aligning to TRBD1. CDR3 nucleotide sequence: TGTGCCAGCAGCTTAAAGAGGGGGCTTAATGAAAAACTGTTTTTT. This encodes CASSLKRGLNEKLFF.